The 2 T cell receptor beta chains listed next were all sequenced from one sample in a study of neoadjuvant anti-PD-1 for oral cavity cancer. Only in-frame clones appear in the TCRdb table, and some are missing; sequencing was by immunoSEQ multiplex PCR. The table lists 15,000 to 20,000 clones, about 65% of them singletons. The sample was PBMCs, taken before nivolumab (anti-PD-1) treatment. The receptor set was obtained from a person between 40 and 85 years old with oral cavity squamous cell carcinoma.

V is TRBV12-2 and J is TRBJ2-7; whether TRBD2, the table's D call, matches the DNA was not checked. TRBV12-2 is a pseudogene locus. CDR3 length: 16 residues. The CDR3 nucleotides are TGTGCAAGTCGCTGGACCGATGGGGACTCCTACTACGAGCAGTACTTC. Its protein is CASRWTDGDSYYEQYF.

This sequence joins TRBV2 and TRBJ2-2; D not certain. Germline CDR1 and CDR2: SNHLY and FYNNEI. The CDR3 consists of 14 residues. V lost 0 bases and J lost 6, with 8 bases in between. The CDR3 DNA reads TGTGCCAGCAGTGAAGCGAGCCGGGCCGGGGAGCTGTTTTTT. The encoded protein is CASSEASRAGELFF.